A single sample is the source of the 32 T cell receptor beta chains below, sequenced in a study of cytotoxic CD8 clonotypes in ibrutinib-treated CLL (dated by TCRdb to about 2021). Library method: the immunoSEQ multiplex PCR assay. Imported from immuneACCESS, the table was reduced by TCRdb to in-frame sequences with V and J called. These copies leave out some clones; in studies compared against another copy, an unresolved V gene accounts for under half, and the cause of the remainder is not known. The sample table lists hundreds of thousands of clones, roughly 67% of them with a count of one. The biggest ten clones account for around 6.6% of the sample. Sequencing was performed on PBMCs, taken after 36 months of ibrutinib treatment. These receptors all come from a human donor with chronic lymphocytic leukemia.

The rearrangement links TRBV23-1 to TRBJ2-2; 8 positions agree with TRBD1. TRBV23-1 is placed among ORFs of uncertain function. The CDR3 spans 17 residues. Trimming cost V 0 bases and J 5 bases; bases outside gene matches: 8. The CDR3 DNA reads TGCGCCAGCAGTCAATCAACGTTTTGGACAGGGACCGGGGAGCTGTTTTTT. Protein product: CASSQSTFWTGTGELFF.

Worth noting for this clone: Additional DNA sequences in this sample encode the identical CDR3. V gene TRBV18 combines with J gene TRBJ1-2; D remains ambiguous. This CDR3 is built from 13 residues. V lost 2 bases and J lost 2, with 6 bases in between. Germline CDR1 reads KGHSH; CDR2 reads LQKENI. The CDR3 DNA reads as TGTGCCAGCTCACCAAGCCAGAACTATGGCTACACCTTC. As protein: CASSPSQNYGYTF.

V and J are TRBV27 and TRBJ2-1, with TRBD2 matching over 7 bases. This CDR3 is built from 15 residues. The V gene end was trimmed by 10 bases and the J gene end by 3 bases; junction bases not matched to a gene: 12. Germline V gene lookup returns CDR1 MNHEY and CDR2 SMNVEV (reference sequence). CDR3 loop: CATMSGGRVYNEQFF. The CDR3 nucleotides read TGTGCCACCATGTCGGGCGGGAGAGTCTACAATGAGCAGTTCTTC.

The chain links TRBV7-2 to TRBJ2-7; no clear D. Per germline, CDR1 SGHTA and CDR2 FQGNSA. V was pared by 4 bases and J by 2 bases, with 9 bases between. The CDR3 covers 13 residues. CDR3 bases: TGTGCCAGCAGCTATGACGCCACCTACGAGCAGTACTTC. It is translated as CASSYDATYEQYF.

The chain couples TRBV25-1 to TRBJ2-2; D not certain. V shed 1 base and J shed 4 bases, with 13 bases lying between them. The CDR3 extends over 16 amino acids. CDR1 MGHDK and CDR2 SYGVNS come from the germline V gene. CDR3 in amino acids: CASSEFWGPSTGELFF. CDR3 coding DNA: TGTGCCAGCAGTGAATTTTGGGGTCCCAGCACCGGGGAGCTGTTTTTT. The full variable domain, its missing parts supplied by reference TRBV25-1 and TRBJ2-2, is EADIYQTPRYLVIGTGKKITLECSQTMGHDKMYWYQQDPGMELHLIHYSYGVNSTEKGDLSSESTVSRIRTEHFPLTLESARPSHTSQYLCASSEFWGPSTGELFFGEGSRLTVL.

The chain links TRBV4-2 to TRBJ2-7, with TRBD1 identical over 8 bases. The CDR3 is 16 residues long. Trimming took 2 bases from V and 5 from J; bases not matched to a gene: 11. Germline assignment: CDR1 LGHNA and CDR2 YNFKEQ. The CDR3 nucleotides are TGTGCCAGCAGCCAATTCTGGACAGGGCGTTTGAACGAGCAGTACTTC. Translating it yields CASSQFWTGRLNEQYF.

The chain has TRBV5-4 and TRBJ2-5, with 7 nucleotides matching TRBD2. Germline trimming cut 0 bases from V and 2 bases from J; bases unmatched to any gene: 7. The germline V gene has CDR1 SGHNT and CDR2 YYREEE (reference sequence). The length of the CDR3 is 16 residues. CDR3 residues: CASSLGHGEGQETQYF. The CDR3 region has the DNA TGTGCCAGCAGCTTGGGGCACGGGGAGGGGCAAGAGACCCAGTACTTC.

The V call is TRBV11-1, the J call TRBJ2-5; 11 bases are shared with TRBD1. Trimming took 5 bases from V and 3 from J; bases not matched to a gene: 5. In germline, CDR1 is SGHAT, CDR2 FQDESV (reference sequence). CDR3 length: 15 amino acids. The CDR3: CASSRGDRGKETQYF. The CDR3 bases are TGTGCCAGCAGCCGCGGGGACAGGGGGAAAGAGACCCAGTACTTC.

The chain uses TRBV7-9 and TRBJ2-1; TRBD1 matches at 9 bases. The trim removed 0 bases at V and 7 bases at J, leaving 4 bases unmatched. CDR1 is SEHNR, CDR2 FQNEAQ, per germline (reference sequence). This CDR3 region has 15 residues. CDR3 protein: CASSLAGTGMNEQFF. CDR3 bases: TGTGCCAGCAGCTTAGCCGGGACAGGGATGAATGAGCAGTTCTTC. Supplemented by reference TRBV7-9 and TRBJ2-1, the full variable domain reads DTGVSQNPRHKITKRGQNVTFRCDPISEHNRLYWYRQTLGQGPEFLTYFQNEAQLEKSRLLSDRFSAERPKGSFSTLEIQRTEQGDSAMYLCASSLAGTGMNEQFFGPGTRLTVL.

The chain is built from TRBV13 and TRBJ1-1, with D perhaps TRBD1 (5 bases). Trimming left V 5 bases short and J 1 base short, with 8 bases between. Germline CDR1 reads PRHDT; CDR2 reads FYEKMQ (reference sequence). The CDR3 contains 13 residues. The CDR3 loop reads CASSAGPNTEAFF. In DNA form, the CDR3 reads TGTGCCAGCAGCGCGGGGCCGAACACTGAAGCTTTCTTT.

This chain links TRBV27 with TRBJ2-7, with 7 bases identical to TRBD2. The CDR3 loop spans 15 amino acids. Germline V gives CDR1 MNHEY, CDR2 SMNVEV (reference sequence). V trimming: 5 bases; J trimming: 7 bases; junction bases outside the gene matches: 14. CDR3 in amino acids: CASSPYTGTTGEQYF. CDR3 sequence (DNA): TGTGCCAGCAGTCCGTACACCGGGACTACGGGAGAGCAGTACTTC.

V usage is TRBV7-2 and J usage is TRBJ1-2; no definite D call. The V gene's germline CDR1 is SGHTA and CDR2 FQGNSA. V was trimmed by 5 bases and J by 7 bases, leaving 20 bases between them. The CDR3 is 15 residues long. The CDR3 reads CASSLERHPLVGYTF. The CDR3 nucleotides read TGTGCCAGCAGCCTCGAGAGACACCCTCTTGTTGGCTACACCTTC.

This clone showed up just a few times. The V call is TRBV2, the J call TRBJ1-2; 12 nucleotides align to TRBD1. Germline assignment: CDR1 SNHLY and CDR2 FYNNEI. J lost 8 bases, V lost 6 bases, and 4 bases had no gene match. The CDR3 has 13 residues. Here the CDR3 DNA reads TGTGCCAGCAGGTCCGGGACAGGGGGCGGCTACACCTTC. As protein: CASRSGTGGGYTF.

The rearrangement uses TRBV29-1 and TRBJ1-1; D may be TRBD1 (6 bases). V lost 6 bases, J lost 5 bases, and 16 bases lay in between. CDR1 and CDR2 from the germline V gene are SQVTM and ANQGSEA. The CDR3 runs to 13 residues. The CDR3 loop is CSVRIGGQTEAFF. The DNA of the CDR3 is TGCAGCGTACGCATCGGGGGGCAAACTGAAGCTTTCTTT.

This rearrangement joins TRBV15 to TRBJ2-2; D is undetermined. This CDR3 comprises 15 residues. V lost 0 bases and J lost 6, with 11 bases in between. The germline CDR1 and CDR2 sequences are LNHNV and YYDKDF (reference sequence). The CDR3 protein is CATSREFIRPGELFF. CDR3 in DNA: TGTGCCACCAGCAGAGAATTTATCAGGCCCGGGGAGCTGTTTTTT. The entire variable domain, with the rest obtained from reference TRBV15 and TRBJ2-2, is as follows: DAMVIQNPRYQVTQFGKPVTLSCSQTLNHNVMYWYQQKSSQAPKLLFHYYDKDFNNEADTPDNFQSRRPNTSFCFLDIRSPGLGDTAMYLCATSREFIRPGELFFGEGSRLTVL.

This clone has just one count. The CDR3 is CASSLVPSGDNEQFF. Here the CDR3 DNA reads TGTGCCAGCAGCTTAGTGCCTAGCGGGGACAATGAGCAGTTCTTC. The rearrangement joins TRBV7-6 to TRBJ2-1; 9 bases agree with TRBD2. V trimming: 1 base; J trimming: 5 bases; junction bases outside the gene matches: 3. The CDR3 contains 15 residues. Germline CDR1 and CDR2: SGHVS and FNYEAQ. The full variable domain, rest sourced from reference TRBV7-6 and TRBJ2-1, is GAGVSQSPRYKVTKRGQDVALRCDPISGHVSLYWYRQALGQGPEFLTYFNYEAQQDKSGLPNDRFSAERPEGSISTLTIQRTEQRDSAMYRCASSLVPSGDNEQFFGPGTRLTVL.

The J gene is TRBJ2-3, the V gene TRBV11-2, with TRBD2 matching 7 bases. The CDR3 extends over 11 amino acids. Per germline, CDR1 SGHAT and CDR2 FQNNGV. V lost 6 bases to trimming and J lost 10 bases; unmatched junction nucleotides: 4. The CDR3 sequence: CASSLGGAQYF. The CDR3 DNA reads as TGTGCCAGCAGTCTGGGGGGGGCGCAGTATTTT. The full variable domain, rest sourced from reference TRBV11-2 and TRBJ2-3, is EAGVAQSPRYKIIEKRQSVAFWCNPISGHATLYWYQQILGQGPKLLIQFQNNGVVDDSQLPKDRFSAERLKGVDSTLKIQPAKLEDSAVYLCASSLGGAQYFGPGTRLTVL.

J is TRBJ2-5 and V is TRBV5-1; 11 bases fit TRBD1. Germline values: CDR1 SGHRS, CDR2 YFSETQ. The CDR3 is 15 residues long. V shed 2 bases and J 5 bases; nucleotides not matched to a gene: 5. The DNA of the CDR3 is TGCGCCAGCAGCTTTCGGACAGGGGGCCGGGAGACCCAGTACTTC. This translates into CASSFRTGGRETQYF.

The chain combines TRBV5-6 with TRBJ2-1; 12 bases are a match to TRBD2. The CDR3 runs to 17 residues. The germline V gene encodes CDR1 SGHDT and CDR2 YYEEEE. J lost 4 bases, V lost 3 bases, and 8 bases had no gene match. The CDR3 DNA is TGTGCCAGCAGCTATTTACTAGCGGGAGGAAAATACAATGAGCAGTTCTTC. Residues: CASSYLLAGGKYNEQFF.

The CDR3 here is CASSLAGQGARGYTF. The CDR3 DNA follows: TGTGCCAGCAGCTTAGCGGGCCAGGGGGCGCGTGGCTACACCTTC. The V and J genes are TRBV7-8 and TRBJ1-2; 8 nucleotides align to TRBD1. CDR1 and CDR2 from the germline V gene are SGHVS and FQNEAQ. The V segment lost 0 bases and the J segment 7 bases; nucleotides outside the gene matches: 7. The CDR3 length is 15 residues.

This chain links TRBV4-1 with TRBJ1-6, with D possibly TRBD1 on 5 matching bases. Trimming shortened V by 5 bases and J by 12 bases, and 17 bases separated the two germline ends. The CDR3 has 14 amino acids. CDR1 is MGHRA and CDR2 is YSYEKL in the germline V gene. CDR3 sequence reads: CASSTLQGDGPLHF. The DNA of the CDR3 is TGCGCCAGCAGCACATTGCAGGGTGACGGACCCCTCCACTTT.

The gene calls are TRBV29-1 and TRBJ1-5, with TRBD1 identical over 7 bases. CDR3 length equals 13 residues. With V trimmed by 7 bases and J by 0 bases, 3 bases remained unmatched. Germline CDR1 and CDR2: SQVTM and ANQGSEA. CDR3 loop: CSAGTDSNQPQHF. The CDR3 DNA follows: TGCAGCGCTGGGACAGATAGCAATCAGCCCCAGCATTTT. Looking up the rest from reference TRBV29-1 and TRBJ1-5 gives the full variable domain: SAVISQKPSRDICQRGTSLTIQCQVDSQVTMMFWYRQQPGQSLTLIATANQGSEATYESGFVIDKFPISRPNLTFSTLTVSNMSPEDSSIYLCSAGTDSNQPQHFGDGTRLSIL.

This chain links TRBV28 with TRBJ2-5; D is possibly TRBD2 (5 bases). CDR1 and CDR2 from the germline V gene are MDHEN and SYDVKM. There are 13 residues in the CDR3. Trimming took 8 bases from V and 1 from J, leaving 11 bases between them. Here the CDR3 reads CASDEGFQETQYF. CDR3 DNA: TGTGCCAGCGATGAGGGCTTCCAAGAGACCCAGTACTTC.

The chain couples TRBV11-2 to TRBJ1-1; D might be TRBD1 (6 bases). V gave up 3 bases and J gave up 10 bases, with 9 bases separating them. Germline-derived CDR1 and CDR2 are SGHAT and FQNNGV. This CDR3 comprises 11 residues. The CDR3 sequence: CASSLGRGAFF. The CDR3 region has the DNA TGTGCCAGCAGCTTGGGCAGGGGAGCTTTCTTT.

The V and J genes are TRBV10-2 and TRBJ1-3; the match to TRBD1 covers 7 bases. Germline-derived CDR1 and CDR2 are WSHSY and SAAADI. The CDR3 is 16 amino acids. J gave up 0 bases and V 10 bases, and 12 bases lay outside the gene matches. The CDR3 DNA sequence: TGCGCCACCACGAAGGGGGCTAAGGTCTCTGGAAACACCATATATTTT. Its translation: CATTKGAKVSGNTIYF.

The chain carries TRBV6-1 and TRBJ1-2; TRBD1 aligns across 11 bases. The CDR3 runs 13 residues. Trimming at V came to 5 bases and at J to 8 bases, leaving 4 bases not matched to a gene. The germline gives CDR1 MNHNS, CDR2 SASEGT. The CDR3 bases are TGTGCCAGCAGTCCGGGACAGGGGGGCGGCTACACCTTC. This gives the protein CASSPGQGGGYTF.

The chain carries TRBV9 and TRBJ2-7, with D tentatively TRBD1 (6 bases). This CDR3 spans 15 amino acids. Germline V gene sequence: CDR1 SGDLS, CDR2 YYNGEE. Deletions cut 4 bases from V and 1 base from J, with 15 bases between. CDR3 loop: CASSPTGTTSYEQYF. DNA for the CDR3: TGTGCCAGCAGCCCAACCGGGACAACATCCTACGAGCAGTACTTC. Full variable domain (missing parts from reference TRBV9 and TRBJ2-7): DSGVTQTPKHLITATGQRVTLRCSPRSGDLSVYWYQQSLDQGLQFLIQYYNGEERAKGNILERFSAQQFPDLHSELNLSSLELGDSALYFCASSPTGTTSYEQYFGPGTRLTVT.

The CDR3 sequence: CASSGPNSYEQYF. For the CDR3, the DNA is TGTGCCAGCTCAGGGCCTAACTCCTACGAGCAGTACTTC. The gene calls are TRBV7-6 and TRBJ2-7, with D possibly matching TRBD1 (5 bases). V was clipped by 8 bases and J by 0 bases, with 11 bases between them. The CDR3 extends over 13 amino acids. The germline V gene has CDR1 SGHVS and CDR2 FNYEAQ.

This clone was seen more than once but under ten times. This chain uses TRBV29-1 with TRBJ1-2, with a tentative D call TRBD1 (5 bases). Trimming shortened V by 5 bases and J by 8 bases, and 9 bases separated the two germline ends. CDR3 size: 10 residues. CDR1 is SQVTM, CDR2 ANQGSEA, per germline. The CDR3 coding sequence is TGCAGCGTTCTCTCAGGGGGCTACACCTTC. Amino acid sequence: CSVLSGGYTF.

This clone was counted a few times. The gene calls are TRBV14 and TRBJ2-1; D is perhaps TRBD1 (6 bases). In germline, CDR1 is SGHDN, CDR2 FVKESK. CDR3 size: 14 residues. Trimming took off 1 base at V and 7 bases at J, with 11 bases between the two ends. CDR3 protein: CASSQGDTLNEQFF. CDR3 nucleotide sequence: TGTGCCAGCAGCCAAGGGGACACTTTGAATGAGCAGTTCTTC.

V usage is TRBV27 and J usage is TRBJ2-5, with no clear D. The CDR3 extends over 14 amino acids. Trimming shortened V by 5 bases and J by 5 bases, and 15 bases separated the two germline ends. Germline CDR1 and CDR2: MNHEY and SMNVEV (reference sequence). CDR3 region: CASSSVRGVETQYF. CDR3 bases: TGTGCCAGCAGTAGCGTCCGAGGAGTGGAGACCCAGTACTTC.

The chain has TRBV7-9 and TRBJ1-6; D uncertain. Trimming pared 0 bases from V and 6 bases from J, leaving 15 bases between. This CDR3 is built from 17 residues. The V gene's germline CDR1 is SEHNR and CDR2 FQNEAQ (reference sequence). The CDR3 spells CASSLAWAGTLNSPLHF. The DNA of the CDR3 is TGTGCCAGCAGCTTAGCGTGGGCAGGAACTCTTAATTCACCCCTCCACTTT.